This TCR beta chain was obtained from a study of regulatory T cells in long-lasting Graves disease. CDR3 length: 11 residues. Germline V CDR1 and CDR2: GTSNPN, SVGIG (reference sequence). V was clipped by 0 bases and J by 13 bases, with 10 bases between them. CDR3-region Arm-PCR and iRepertoire HTBI primers produced the TCR beta libraries. TCRdb independently ran MiXCR on the multiplex PCR reads; one entry per CDR3 protein. The repertoire holds 620,000 or so distinct CDR3 sequences, with 16% as singletons. The sample holds many counts of this clonotype. The time point was: newly diagnosed GD, antithyroid drugs for less than 3 months. With RNA extracted from PBMCs as input, the TCR library was made. These records were also assigned to another study, of T cells in Graves' hyperthyroidism and ophthalmopathy.

The rearrangement joins TRBV30 to TRBJ2-1, with D uncertain. The sequencing used peripheral blood mononuclear cells (PBMCs), collected at new diagnosis, from a patient treated with antithyroid drugs. The clonotype comes from a woman aged 25 to 39 with Graves disease. CDR3 sequence (DNA): TGTGCCTGGAGTGTAGTGGGTGCTCAGTTCTTC. Translation: CAWSVVGAQFF. Full variable domain (rest looked up from reference TRBV30 and TRBJ2-1): SQTIHQWPATLVQPVGSPLSLECTVEGTSNPNLYWYRQAAGRGLQLLFYSVGIGQISSEVPQNLSASRPQDRQFILSSKKLLLSDSGFYLCAWSVVGAQFFGPGTRLTVL.